This T cell receptor (beta chain) is drawn from a study of cytomegalovirus exposure and HLA in healthy donors (dated by TCRdb to the late 2010s). Context from the whole study: According to an earlier analysis of several hundred of the donors, about 179 million T cells yielded over 100 million unique TCR beta sequences and approximately 300 Gb of sequence data. Across roughly 420 genotyped donors of the cohort, an average of about 240,000 unique TCR beta nucleotide sequences per donor were sequenced, and 15% to 20% of those sequences were non-productive. Donor age, sex, ethnicity and CMV serostatus were compiled together with the repertoire data. Genome-wide SNP genotypes for about three fifths of the 666 donors were used in a later genetic analysis, which treated that subset as a discovery cohort. The study aimed to test whether signatures of past pathogen exposure could be identified by cataloging public T cell receptors. The T cell repertoires of some 700 subjects were profiled by immunosequencing and related to cytomegalovirus serostatus. Of the 350 to 450 genotyped donors, less than 85% were placed in the genetic ancestry cluster associated with self-reported Caucasian donors. The later analysis used no new phenotypic data to find candidate immune exposures, relying instead on TCR beta sequences and their occurrence across donors. All discovery cohort repertoires had been generated on a single sequencing platform. Along with the roughly 700-subject first cohort, a separate validation cohort of over a hundred different subjects was used. To study patterns of TCR occurrence, a later analysis re-analyzed previously published TCR beta repertoires from around 700 donors and added high-resolution HLA genotyping. Typing coverage differed by locus: A, B, C, DRB1 and DQB1 were typed in roughly 629-640 donors, DQA1 in around 500, DPA1 in 600 to 610, and DPB1 in 450 to 480. An earlier analysis of 500 to 750 of the donors applied high-throughput TCR beta sequencing to assess whether each TCR beta V gene segment acted as functional or pseudogenic. To predict cytomegalovirus infection status, the study combined high-throughput TCR immunosequencing, statistical association of individual TCRs with disease status, and machine learning. An early release covering 500 to 750 HLA-typed donors comprised about 300 gigabases of sequencing data and some 79 million unique TCR sequences. Several DR-DQ haplotypes were handled as single units for association and clustering because linkage in the cohort was strong. HLA typing included class I and class II loci at four-digit resolution.

The cohort was made up of around 720 healthy bone marrow donors. All cohort members were sampled while nominally healthy, although unrecorded immune exposures were likely present. The donor tested CMV seropositive and was one of the 289 seropositive cohort members. A peripheral blood sample was collected from each donor, and TCR beta sequencing was performed on peripheral blood mononuclear cells. The Qiagen DNeasy Blood Extraction Kit was used to extract genomic DNA from the blood cell samples. The CDR3 runs 14 amino acids, cysteine and phenylalanine included. Solely the CDR3 DNA is kept, with 42 bases framed from the first base. Between the V and J ends, shortened by 1 base and 0 bases respectively, the junction contains 4 bases. The germline V gene (reference sequence) provides CDR1 MNHNY and CDR2 SVGAGI. What the authors observed across the whole study: The authors suggested that the approach could potentially be generalized to other disease states and immunological phenotypes. Compared with equally common non-associated chains, HLA-associated TCR beta chains in a later analysis were more clonally expanded and had lower generation probabilities. An earlier analysis of some 560 of the donors showed that most TCR beta V segments appeared in productive rearrangements either about 87% or about 30% of the time, which broadly matched IMGT annotations. A later analysis found that most CMV-associated TCR beta chains appeared HLA-restricted, with HLA associations seemingly driven largely by CMV exposure. Linkage disequilibrium might explain the correlated functional status among segregating V segments, but an unknown experimental factor could not be excluded. The cohort was sequenced for TCR beta chains only, and without alpha or paired-chain data the features that could be detected were limited. The presence/absence analyses assumed that sequencing depth was roughly uniform across donors, and that assumption may not be true. A later analysis associated about 18,000 TCR beta sequences with specific HLA alleles at a false discovery rate of 0.05. Several of the top co-occurrence clusters appeared to be linked to parvovirus B19, influenza, CMV and Epstein-Barr virus, according to a later analysis. When HLA alleles, especially DR and DQ, strongly co-occurred, TCR associations were difficult to assign to individual alleles. According to a later genetic analysis, donors in an Asian-associated ancestry cluster had fewer N-insertions in productive TCRs than the approximately 630-donor mean. A later genetic analysis associated a missense DCLRE1C variant with V-gene and J-gene trimming of TCR beta chains, and an independent cohort replicated the association. The classifier was reported to diagnose cytomegalovirus status with high specificity and sensitivity in both the original cohort and the validation cohort. The sequencing pipeline was judged likely to have produced a cluster of highly shared sequence variants as a technical artifact. In a later analysis, the rate of TCR association differed among HLA loci, with DRB1 alleles having the most associated TCRs and HLA-C alleles having the fewest. The study gave a list of 150 to 200 TCR beta chains associated with cytomegalovirus. A further reported finding was that TCR beta sequences accurately predicted the HLA-A and HLA-B alleles for most subjects in the first cohort. While some public TCRs were present in many individuals, most TCR sequences turned up only very rarely across donors. Because HLA typing was unavailable for some donors at each locus, only the typed subset was used in association tests. In vitro tests confirmed that three of the cytomegalovirus-associated TCR beta chains recognize cytomegalovirus antigens. Because counts were too low, seventeen rarely observed V segments, including chromosome 9 orphons, were left out of the earlier analysis of approximately 580 of the donors. CMV serostatus was the only immune exposure information available for the cohort. Some IMGT-functional V segments, including TRBV6-2 and TRBV6-3, could not be told apart with the 87-base-pair reads, so those segments were excluded.

The library was generated by the immunoSEQ multiplex PCR assay. The multiplex PCR relied on a mix of 60 forward primers for TCR Vbeta segments and 13 reverse primers for TCR Jbeta segments. Amplification of the CDR3 region of rearranged TCR beta genes was performed with a multiplex PCR assay on genomic DNA. The amplified TCR beta libraries were sequenced on the Illumina HiSeq System as 87-base-pair reads. The paper's processing steps were these. A later analysis counted tens of millions of unique TCR beta chains across the 500 to 850 repertoires, and around 12 million of these chains were shared by at least two donors. Raw reads were error-corrected and collapsed into unique sequences with a nearest-neighbor algorithm that merged closely related sequences to remove PCR and sequencing errors. Alignment of CDR3 sequences to IMGT reference sequences was used to assign V, D and J gene segments. Each retained sequence needed at least a six-nucleotide match to both a V gene segment and a J gene segment. Rearrangements were classified as productive when the CDR3 lacked stop codons and remained in frame with V and J, and all other rearrangements were classified as non-productive. Following IMGT convention, CDR3 was defined as the stretch from the second conserved V-encoded cysteine to the conserved J-encoded phenylalanine. In an earlier analysis of more than 550 of the donors, sequences lacking an unambiguous match to a single V gene segment were excluded. In an earlier analysis of approximately 590 of the donors, a V segment was called functional when productive rearrangements were above 56.7%, and segregating when the standard deviation between donors exceeded 5%. To diagnose cytomegalovirus status from the catalog of TCR beta chain sequences, a statistical classification framework was built. In a later analysis, TCR nucleotide sequences were compared against IMGT/GENE-DB human TR gene sequences so that V and J genes could be assigned. In a later analysis, CDR3 sequences and most-parsimonious VDJ recombination scenarios were assigned using the TCRdist pipeline. A later analysis defined each TCR beta chain by its CDR3 amino acid sequence plus V-gene family, and excluded reads lacking a unique V-gene family. A later analysis removed 500 to 650 highly shared, low-generation-probability nucleotide sequences to deal with suspected cross-contamination and a sequencing artifact. In a later analysis, a clonal expansion index for each public chain was calculated from normalized within-repertoire ranks of inferred template counts. In a later analysis, generation probabilities were computed with a VDJ recombination model fitted to out-of-frame rearrangements, and the resulting probabilities were checked against IGoR. In a later analysis, TCR-TCR, TCR-HLA and TCR-CMV co-occurrence was scored with hypergeometric tests, and a repertoire-size bias correction was applied to TCR pairs. A later analysis estimated false discovery rates by permuting HLA or CMV assignments 20 times. A later analysis grouped co-occurring TCRs with DBSCAN, adding TCRdist sequence similarity when clustering within HLA-allele-positive subsets. Co-occurrence clustering excluded repertoires with fewer than 30,000 or more than 120,000 public chains, plus five with anomalous nucleotide sharing. The source is immuneACCESS, and TCRdb retained only in-frame sequences with V and J called. Part of the clones is not carried over; for the studies checked, unresolved V genes explain less than half of this, and the remainder is unexplained. V, J and clone size are taken as reported in that table, and D and trimming were inferred from the DNA itself. This sample comprises about 89,000 clones, around 83% of them detected only once. Jointly, the top ten make up more than 3% of the sample.

As concerns this clone: It lacks a known antigen. No base quality values were provided; no much bigger clone lies one nucleotide off.

This chain joins TRBV6-6 to TRBJ1-3, with an unclear D gene assignment. Sequenced material: PBMCs. The source is a female donor in good health and CMV-seropositive. The DNA sequence follows: TGTGCCAGCAGTTACTTGAGCTCTGGAAACACCATATATTTT. This gives the protein CASSYLSSGNTIYF.